The clone carrying this T cell receptor beta chain has a count of ten or more. TCRdb independently ran MiXCR on the RT-PCR reads; one entry per CDR3 protein. In the table there are fewer than 800,000 distinct CDR3 sequences, 12% to 15% of which are singletons. The germline V gene encodes CDR1 DFQATT and CDR2 SNEGSKA (reference sequence). Trimming left V 6 bases short and J 0 bases short, with 17 bases between. The CDR3 sequence is 16 residues long. This chain joins TRBV20-1 and TRBJ2-2; D is unresolved. The sequenced sample was memory CD4+ T cells from blood. The sequence came from a female donor in good health, serving as a healthy control. The CDR3 loop is CSAPDHSTTNTGELFF. CDR3 coding DNA: TGCAGTGCCCCGGACCACAGCACCACGAACACCGGGGAGCTGTTTTTT.